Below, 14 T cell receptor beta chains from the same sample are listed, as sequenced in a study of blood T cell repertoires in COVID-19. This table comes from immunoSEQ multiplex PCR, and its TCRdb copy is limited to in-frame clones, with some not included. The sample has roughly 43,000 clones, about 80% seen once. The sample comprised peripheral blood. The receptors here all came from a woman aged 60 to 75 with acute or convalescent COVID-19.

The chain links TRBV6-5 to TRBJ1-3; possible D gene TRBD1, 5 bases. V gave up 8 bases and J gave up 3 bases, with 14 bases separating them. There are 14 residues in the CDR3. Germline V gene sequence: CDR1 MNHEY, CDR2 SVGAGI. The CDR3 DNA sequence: TGTGCCAGCGGCTCAGGGCAGGTTGGAAACACCATATATTTT. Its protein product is CASGSGQVGNTIYF.

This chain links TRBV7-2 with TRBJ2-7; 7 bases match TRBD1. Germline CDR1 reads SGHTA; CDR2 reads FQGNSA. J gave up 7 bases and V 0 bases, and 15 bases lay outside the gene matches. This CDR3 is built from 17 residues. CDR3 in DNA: TGTGCCAGCAGCTTAGCGCGGAACAGGGGTAAATCGGGAGAGCAGTACTTC. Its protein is CASSLARNRGKSGEQYF.

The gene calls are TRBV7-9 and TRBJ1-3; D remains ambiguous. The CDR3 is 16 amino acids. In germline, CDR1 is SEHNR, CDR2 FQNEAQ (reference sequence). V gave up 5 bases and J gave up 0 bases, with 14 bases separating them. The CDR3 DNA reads TGTGCCAGCAGCCTGGACGGGAAGATCTCTGGAAACACCATATATTTT. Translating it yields CASSLDGKISGNTIYF.

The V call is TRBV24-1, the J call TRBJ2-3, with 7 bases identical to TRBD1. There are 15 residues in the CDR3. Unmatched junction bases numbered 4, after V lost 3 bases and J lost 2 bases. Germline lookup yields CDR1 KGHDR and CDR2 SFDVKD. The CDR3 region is CATSDRQGFTDTQYF. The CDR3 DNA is TGTGCCACCAGTGATCGACAGGGATTCACAGATACGCAGTATTTT.

DNA for the CDR3: TGTGCCAGCAGCCAACCGTCGGACAGGACTCAAGAGACCCAGTACTTC. This sequence encodes CASSQPSDRTQETQYF. The V and J genes are TRBV3-1 (or the pseudogene TRBV3-2) and TRBJ2-5; 7 nucleotides align to TRBD1. The ends lost 2 bases at V and 2 bases at J; junction bases unmatched: 8. The CDR3 sequence is 16 residues long. Germline CDR1 and CDR2: LGHDT and YNNKEL (reference sequence).

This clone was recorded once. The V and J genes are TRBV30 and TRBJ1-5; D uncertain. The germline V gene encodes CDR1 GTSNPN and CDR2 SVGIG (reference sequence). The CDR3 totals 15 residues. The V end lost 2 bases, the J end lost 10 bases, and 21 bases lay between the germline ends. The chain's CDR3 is CAWSKGGRPMYPQHF. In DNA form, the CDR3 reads TGTGCCTGGAGTAAAGGAGGACGGCCAATGTACCCCCAGCATTTT. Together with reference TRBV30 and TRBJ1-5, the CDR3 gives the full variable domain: SQTIHQWPATLVQPVGSPLSLECTVEGTSNPNLYWYRQAAGRGLQLLFYSVGIGQISSEVPQNLSASRPQDRQFILSSKKLLLSDSGFYLCAWSKGGRPMYPQHFGDGTRLSIL.

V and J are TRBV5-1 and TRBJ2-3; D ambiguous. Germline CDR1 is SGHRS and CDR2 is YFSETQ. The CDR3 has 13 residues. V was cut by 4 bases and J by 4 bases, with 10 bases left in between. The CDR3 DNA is TGCGCCAGCAGCCCCTTAGTAGCAGATACGCAGTATTTT. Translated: CASSPLVADTQYF.

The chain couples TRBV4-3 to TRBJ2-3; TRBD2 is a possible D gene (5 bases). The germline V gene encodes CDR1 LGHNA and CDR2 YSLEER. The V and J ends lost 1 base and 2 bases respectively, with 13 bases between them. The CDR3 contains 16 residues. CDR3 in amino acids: CASSQAHGGSTDTQYF. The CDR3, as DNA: TGCGCCAGCAGCCAAGCCCACGGCGGGTCCACAGATACGCAGTATTTT.

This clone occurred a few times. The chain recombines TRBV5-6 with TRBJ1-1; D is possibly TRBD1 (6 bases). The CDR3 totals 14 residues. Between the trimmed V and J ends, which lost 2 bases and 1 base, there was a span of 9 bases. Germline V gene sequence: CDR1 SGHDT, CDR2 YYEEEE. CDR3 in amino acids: CASSFPTGNTEAFF. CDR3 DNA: TGTGCCAGCAGCTTCCCGACAGGGAACACTGAAGCTTTCTTT.

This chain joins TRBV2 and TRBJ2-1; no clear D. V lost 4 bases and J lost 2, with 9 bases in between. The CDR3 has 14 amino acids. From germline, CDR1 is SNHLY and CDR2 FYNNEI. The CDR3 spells CASSARVPYNEQFF. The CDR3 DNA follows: TGTGCCAGCAGTGCGCGAGTCCCCTACAATGAGCAGTTCTTC.

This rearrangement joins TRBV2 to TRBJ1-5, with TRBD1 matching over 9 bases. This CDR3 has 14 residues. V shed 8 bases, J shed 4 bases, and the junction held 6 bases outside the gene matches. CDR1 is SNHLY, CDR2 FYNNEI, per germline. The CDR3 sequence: CASVMDRGNQPQHF. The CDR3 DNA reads TGTGCCAGCGTGATGGACAGGGGAAATCAGCCCCAGCATTTT.

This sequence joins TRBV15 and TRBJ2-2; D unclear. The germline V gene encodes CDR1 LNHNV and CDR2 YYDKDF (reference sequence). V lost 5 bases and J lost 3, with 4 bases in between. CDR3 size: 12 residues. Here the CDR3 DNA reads TGTGCCACCAGCCAATACACCGGGGAGCTGTTTTTT. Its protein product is CATSQYTGELFF.

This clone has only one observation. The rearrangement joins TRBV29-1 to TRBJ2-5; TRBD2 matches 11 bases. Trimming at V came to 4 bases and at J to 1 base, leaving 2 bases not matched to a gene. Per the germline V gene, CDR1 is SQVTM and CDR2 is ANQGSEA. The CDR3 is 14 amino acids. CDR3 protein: CSVGLAGGQETQYF. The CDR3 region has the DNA TGCAGCGTTGGTCTAGCGGGGGGCCAAGAGACCCAGTACTTC.

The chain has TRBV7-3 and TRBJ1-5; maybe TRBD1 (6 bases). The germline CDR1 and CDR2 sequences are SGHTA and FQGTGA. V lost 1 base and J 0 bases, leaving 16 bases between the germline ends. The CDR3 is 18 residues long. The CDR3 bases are TGTGCCAGCAGCTTAATCAGGGGTCTCCCGTATAGCAATCAGCCCCAGCATTTT. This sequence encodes CASSLIRGLPYSNQPQHF.